This entry describes one T cell receptor beta chain. As yet, its antigen is unknown. Generated by immunoSEQ multiplex PCR, the TCRdb table keeps only in-frame clones and is missing some. This sample has 2.3 million or so clones, with roughly 93% found just once. These data originate in a study of shared clonotypes between healthy human individuals. The CDR3 sequence is 14 residues long. Germline CDR1 reads SGHNT; CDR2 reads YYREEE (reference sequence). The V gene end was trimmed by 6 bases and the J gene end by 1 base; junction bases not matched to a gene: 6. The study's findings and limits: Tissues were not sampled, only blood, and their repertoires likely differ.

The TCR originated in a man younger than 35 in good health. Some clones in this sample may be carry-over from other donors' samples. Sequencing was carried out using naive CD4+ T cells from PBMCs. The subset: CD45RA+ positively selected. This rearrangement joins TRBV5-4 to TRBJ1-2, with 7 bases matching TRBD1. Here the CDR3 reads CASTQGILNYGYTF. CDR3 nucleotide sequence: TGTGCCAGCACACAGGGGATACTTAACTATGGCTACACCTTC.